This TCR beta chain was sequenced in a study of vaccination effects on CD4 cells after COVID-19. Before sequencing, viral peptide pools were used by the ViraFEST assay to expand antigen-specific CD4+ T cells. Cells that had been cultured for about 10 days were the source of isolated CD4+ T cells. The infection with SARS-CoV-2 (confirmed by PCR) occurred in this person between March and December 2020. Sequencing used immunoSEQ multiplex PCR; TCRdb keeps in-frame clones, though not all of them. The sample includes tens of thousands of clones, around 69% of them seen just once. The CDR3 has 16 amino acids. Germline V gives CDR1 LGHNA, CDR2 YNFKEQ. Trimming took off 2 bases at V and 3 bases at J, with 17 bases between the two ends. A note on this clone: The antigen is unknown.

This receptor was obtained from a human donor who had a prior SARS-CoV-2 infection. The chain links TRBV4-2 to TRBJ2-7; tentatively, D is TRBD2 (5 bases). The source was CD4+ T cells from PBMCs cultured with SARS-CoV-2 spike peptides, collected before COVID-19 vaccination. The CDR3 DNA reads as TGTGCCAGCAGCCAAAACATACCGGGATCAATCTACGAGCAGTACTTC. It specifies CASSQNIPGSIYEQYF.